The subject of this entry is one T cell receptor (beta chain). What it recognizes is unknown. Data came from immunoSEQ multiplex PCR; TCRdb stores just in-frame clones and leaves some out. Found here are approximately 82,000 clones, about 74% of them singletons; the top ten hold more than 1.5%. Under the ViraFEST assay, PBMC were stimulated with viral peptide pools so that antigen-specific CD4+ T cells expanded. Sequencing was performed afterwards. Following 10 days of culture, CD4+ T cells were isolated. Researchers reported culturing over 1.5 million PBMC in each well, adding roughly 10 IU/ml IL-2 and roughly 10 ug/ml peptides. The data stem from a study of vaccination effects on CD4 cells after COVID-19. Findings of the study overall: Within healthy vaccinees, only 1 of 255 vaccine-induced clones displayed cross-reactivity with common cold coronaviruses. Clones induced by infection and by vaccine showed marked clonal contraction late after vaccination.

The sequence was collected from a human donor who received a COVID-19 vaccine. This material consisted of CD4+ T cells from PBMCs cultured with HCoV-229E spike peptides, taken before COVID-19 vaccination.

The CDR3 nucleotides read TGCGCCAGCAGCTTGGGGTTCGGGGGAAGCACAGATACGCAGTATTTT. Its translation is CASSLGFGGSTDTQYF. This chain connects TRBV5-1 to TRBJ2-3; D may be TRBD2 (6 bases). The germline V and J ends were trimmed by 0 bases and 0 bases, with 11 bases remaining between them. This CDR3 spans 16 amino acids. Germline V lookup: CDR1 SGHRS, CDR2 YFSETQ.